The 12 T cell receptor beta chains presented below share a single source sample, sequenced in a study of early T cells in non-severe SARS-CoV-2 infection. TCRdb re-called the 5' RACE reads with MiXCR, one entry per CDR3 protein. The sample lists roughly 48,000 distinct CDR3 sequences, 8% to 8.5% seen once, with 9.4% in the top ten. The sequenced sample consisted of whole blood. The source of these receptors is an adult who was a healthcare worker with PCR-confirmed SARS-CoV-2 infection or an uninfected control (not recorded which).

The chain carries TRBV9 and TRBJ2-7; D might be TRBD1 (5 bases). This CDR3 comprises 15 residues. CDR1 SGDLS and CDR2 YYNGEE come from the germline V gene. V shed 0 bases and J shed 3 bases, with 13 bases lying between them. The CDR3 DNA reads TGTGCCAGCAGCGTAGCTACAGGCGGCCGCTACGAGCAGTACTTC. Amino acids: CASSVATGGRYEQYF.

At least ten counts were recorded for this clonotype. V gene TRBV20-1 combines with J gene TRBJ2-7; TRBD2 matches 7 bases. V gave up 0 bases and J gave up 0 bases; unmatched junction bases: 5. CDR1 and CDR2 from the germline V gene are DFQATT and SNEGSKA (reference sequence). This CDR3 is built from 15 residues. This chain's CDR3 is CSARDFTSVSYEQYF. CDR3 bases: TGCAGTGCTAGAGATTTCACTAGCGTCTCCTACGAGCAGTACTTC.

This clonotype has just a few counts. The genes are TRBV25-1 and TRBJ1-6; D not resolved. Trimming shortened V by 5 bases and J by 7 bases, and 15 bases separated the two germline ends. Germline V gives CDR1 MGHDK, CDR2 SYGVNS. The CDR3 is 15 residues long. The CDR3 spells CASSPPGPGNSPLHF. In DNA form, the CDR3 reads TGTGCCAGCAGTCCACCTGGGCCAGGAAATTCACCCCTCCACTTT. The full variable domain, with the rest looked up from reference TRBV25-1 and TRBJ1-6, is EADIYQTPRYLVIGTGKKITLECSQTMGHDKMYWYQQDPGMELHLIHYSYGVNSTEKGDLSSESTVSRIRTEHFPLTLESARPSHTSQYLCASSPPGPGNSPLHFGNGTRLTVT.

The rearrangement links TRBV2 to TRBJ2-1; TRBD2 agrees at 8 bases. Trimming removed 8 bases from V and 4 bases from J; junction bases left unmatched: 13. Germline lookup yields CDR1 SNHLY and CDR2 FYNNEI. The CDR3 has 16 residues. The CDR3, as DNA: TGTGCCAGCGGGGACTCGGCTAGCGGGTTGTACAATGAGCAGTTCTTC. It encodes CASGDSASGLYNEQFF.

This chain uses TRBV7-9 with TRBJ1-4; D gene ambiguous. The CDR3 is made up of 15 amino acids. V was cut by 2 bases and J by 0 bases, with 7 bases left in between. Germline lookup yields CDR1 SEHNR and CDR2 FQNEAQ (reference sequence). The CDR3 nucleotides read TGTGCCAGCAGCTTAACAGCGACAACTAATGAAAAACTGTTTTTT. It encodes CASSLTATTNEKLFF.

This clonotype was seen only a few times. This sequence joins TRBV24-1 and TRBJ2-7, with a weak D call TRBD2 (5 bases). The CDR3 has 12 amino acids. V shed 9 bases and J shed 2 bases, with 10 bases lying between them. CDR1 KGHDR and CDR2 SFDVKD come from the germline V gene. The DNA for the CDR3 is TGTGCCACCTCGTCGGGAACCTACGAGCAGTACTTC. It is translated as CATSSGTYEQYF.

This clonotype was recorded a few times. The rearrangement links TRBV9 to TRBJ2-3; 9 bases are shared with TRBD1. This CDR3 is 18 amino acids long. With V trimmed by 0 bases and J by 2 bases, 10 bases remained unmatched. The germline CDR1 and CDR2 sequences are SGDLS and YYNGEE. CDR3 coding DNA: TGTGCCAGCAGCGTAGGGGGAACCGGGACAGGGTACACAGATACGCAGTATTTT. Residues: CASSVGGTGTGYTDTQYF.

The sample holds many counts of this clonotype. The chain uses TRBV28 and TRBJ2-1, with unresolved D. This CDR3 is 12 amino acids long. The V end lost 2 bases, the J end lost 3 bases, and 2 bases lay between the germline ends. Germline loops: CDR1 MDHEN, CDR2 SYDVKM. DNA of the CDR3: TGTGCCAGCAGTTTACTCTACAATGAGCAGTTCTTC. It specifies CASSLLYNEQFF.

This clonotype was picked up many times. CDR3 region: CAISEGEKLFF. For the CDR3, the DNA is TGTGCCATCAGTGAAGGTGAAAAACTGTTTTTT. V gene TRBV10-3 combines with J gene TRBJ1-4, with no clear D. CDR3 length: 11 amino acids. Germline V CDR1 and CDR2: ENHRY, SYGVKD. Trimming removed 3 bases at V and 7 bases at J, with 3 bases between.

This clonotype was recorded at least ten times. The genes are TRBV11-2 and TRBJ2-2; D unresolved. CDR3 length: 15 residues. V shed 1 base and J shed 2 bases, with 8 bases lying between them. The germline V gene encodes CDR1 SGHAT and CDR2 FQNNGV. The CDR3 region has the DNA TGTGCCAGCAGCTTAGGTCTTCCAAACACCGGGGAGCTGTTTTTT. This sequence encodes CASSLGLPNTGELFF.

This clonotype was observed many times. This rearrangement joins TRBV11-2 to TRBJ2-3; D unresolved. Germline V gene data show CDR1 as SGHAT and CDR2 as FQNNGV. The germline V and J ends were trimmed by 4 bases and 6 bases, with 8 bases remaining between them. The CDR3 runs 12 residues. The CDR3 region is CASSSSRDTQYF. CDR3 sequence (DNA): TGTGCCAGCAGCTCCTCCCGGGATACGCAGTATTTT.

There are many counts of this clonotype. V is TRBV29-1 and J is TRBJ2-7; 8 nucleotides agree with TRBD1. Germline lookup yields CDR1 SQVTM and CDR2 ANQGSEA. With V trimmed by 4 bases and J by 3 bases, 20 bases remained unmatched. This CDR3 contains 18 residues. The CDR3 protein is CSVGAIGGDRGLIYEQYF. CDR3 sequence (DNA): TGCAGCGTTGGGGCTATCGGGGGTGACAGGGGCCTTATCTACGAGCAGTACTTC.